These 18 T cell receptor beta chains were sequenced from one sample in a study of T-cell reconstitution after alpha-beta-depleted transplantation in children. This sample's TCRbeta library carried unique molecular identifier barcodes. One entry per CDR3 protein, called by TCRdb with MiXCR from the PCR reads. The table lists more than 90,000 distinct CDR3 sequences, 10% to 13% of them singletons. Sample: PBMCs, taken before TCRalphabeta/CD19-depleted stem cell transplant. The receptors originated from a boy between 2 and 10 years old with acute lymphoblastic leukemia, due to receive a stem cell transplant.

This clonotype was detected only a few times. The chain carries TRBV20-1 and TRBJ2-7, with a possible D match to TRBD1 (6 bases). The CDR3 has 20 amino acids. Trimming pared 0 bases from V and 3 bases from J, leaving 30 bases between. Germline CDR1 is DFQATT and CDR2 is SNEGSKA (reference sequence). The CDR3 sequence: CSARDTIREGRGRFYYEQYF. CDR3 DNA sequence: TGCAGTGCTAGAGATACGATCCGGGAAGGCAGGGGAAGGTTCTACTACGAGCAGTACTTC.

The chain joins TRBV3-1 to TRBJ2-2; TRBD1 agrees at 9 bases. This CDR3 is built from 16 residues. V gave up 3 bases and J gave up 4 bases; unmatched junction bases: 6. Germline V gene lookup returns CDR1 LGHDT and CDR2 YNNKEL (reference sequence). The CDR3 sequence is CASSHGTGRGTGELFF. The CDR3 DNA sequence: TGTGCCAGCAGCCACGGGACAGGGCGAGGCACCGGGGAGCTGTTTTTT.

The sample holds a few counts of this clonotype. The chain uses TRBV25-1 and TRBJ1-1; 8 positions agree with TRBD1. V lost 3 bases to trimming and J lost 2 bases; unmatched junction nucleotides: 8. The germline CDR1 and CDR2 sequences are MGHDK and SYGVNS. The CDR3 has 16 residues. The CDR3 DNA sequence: TGTGCCAGCAGTGATCTCTCCGGGACAGGAAACACTGAAGCTTTCTTT. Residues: CASSDLSGTGNTEAFF.

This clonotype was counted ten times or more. The CDR3 nucleotides read TGTGCCAGCAGTCCACAGCGGATCTATGGCTACACCTTC. Translating gives CASSPQRIYGYTF. The chain combines TRBV12-3 or TRBV12-4 with TRBJ1-2; D is unclear. Trimming removed 5 bases at V and 4 bases at J, with 11 bases between. The CDR3 runs 13 residues.

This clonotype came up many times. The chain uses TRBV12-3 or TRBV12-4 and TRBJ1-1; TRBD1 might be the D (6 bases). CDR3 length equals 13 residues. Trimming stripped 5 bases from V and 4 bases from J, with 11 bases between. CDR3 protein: CASSLTGRTEAFF. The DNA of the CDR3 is TGTGCCAGCAGTCTCACAGGGCGCACTGAAGCTTTCTTT.

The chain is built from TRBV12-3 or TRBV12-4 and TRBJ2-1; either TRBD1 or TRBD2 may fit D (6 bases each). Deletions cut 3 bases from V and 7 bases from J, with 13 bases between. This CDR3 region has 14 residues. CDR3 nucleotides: TGTGCCAGCAGTTTTCTAAGAGGGGGGAATGAGCAGTTCTTC. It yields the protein CASSFLRGGNEQFF.

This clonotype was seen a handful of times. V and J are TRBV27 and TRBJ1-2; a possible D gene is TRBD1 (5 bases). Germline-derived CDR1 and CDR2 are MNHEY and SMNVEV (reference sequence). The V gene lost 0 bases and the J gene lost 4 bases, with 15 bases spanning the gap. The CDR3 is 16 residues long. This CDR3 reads CASSLSGVSRGYGYTF. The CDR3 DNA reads TGTGCCAGCAGTTTATCGGGGGTCTCTCGGGGCTATGGCTACACCTTC.

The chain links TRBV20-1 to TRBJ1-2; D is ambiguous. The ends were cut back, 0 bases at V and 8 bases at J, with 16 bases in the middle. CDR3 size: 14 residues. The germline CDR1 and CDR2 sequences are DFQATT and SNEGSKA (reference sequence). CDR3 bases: TGCAGTGCTAGAGACGCCGGACTTAGTAGCGGCTACACCTTC. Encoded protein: CSARDAGLSSGYTF.

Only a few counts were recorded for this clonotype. CDR3 residues: CASSLRDSETGELFF. DNA of the CDR3: TGTGCCAGCAGTTTACGGGACAGTGAGACCGGGGAGCTGTTTTTT. The chain carries TRBV12-3 or TRBV12-4 and TRBJ2-2, with 7 bases identical to TRBD1. The V gene end was trimmed by 2 bases and the J gene end by 5 bases; junction bases not matched to a gene: 5. The CDR3 is 15 amino acids.

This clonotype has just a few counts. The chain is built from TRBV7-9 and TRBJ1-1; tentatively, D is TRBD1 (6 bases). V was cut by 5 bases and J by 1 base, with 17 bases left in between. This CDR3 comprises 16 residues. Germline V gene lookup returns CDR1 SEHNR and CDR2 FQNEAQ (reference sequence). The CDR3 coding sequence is TGTGCCAGCAGCACCCGTGTGGGGGCTCGGAACACTGAAGCTTTCTTT. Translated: CASSTRVGARNTEAFF.

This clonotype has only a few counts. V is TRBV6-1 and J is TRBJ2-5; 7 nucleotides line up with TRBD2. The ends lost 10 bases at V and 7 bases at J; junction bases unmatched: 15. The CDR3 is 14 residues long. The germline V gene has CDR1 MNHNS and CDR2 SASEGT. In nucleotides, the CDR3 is TGTGCCACTAGGGCTAGCGGATCCGTGTCGACCCAGTACTTC. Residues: CATRASGSVSTQYF.

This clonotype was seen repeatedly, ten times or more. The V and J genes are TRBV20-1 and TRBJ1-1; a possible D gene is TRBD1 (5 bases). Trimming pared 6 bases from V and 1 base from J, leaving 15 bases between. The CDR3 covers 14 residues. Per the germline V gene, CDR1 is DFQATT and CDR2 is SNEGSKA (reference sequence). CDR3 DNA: TGCAGTGCGGAATCCGGGGCTGGGAACACTGAAGCTTTCTTT. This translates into CSAESGAGNTEAFF.

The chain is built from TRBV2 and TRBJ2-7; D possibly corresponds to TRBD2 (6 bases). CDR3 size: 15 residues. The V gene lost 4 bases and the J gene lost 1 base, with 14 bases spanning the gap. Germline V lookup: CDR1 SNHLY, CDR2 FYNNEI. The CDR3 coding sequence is TGTGCCAGCAGTGGGGCCAGCGGGCAGTCCTACGAGCAGTACTTC. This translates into CASSGASGQSYEQYF.

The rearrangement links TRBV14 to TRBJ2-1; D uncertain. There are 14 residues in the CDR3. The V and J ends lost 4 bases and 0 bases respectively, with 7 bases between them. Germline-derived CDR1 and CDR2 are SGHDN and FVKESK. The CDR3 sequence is CASSRRSSYNEQFF. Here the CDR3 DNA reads TGTGCCAGCAGCCGTAGAAGCTCCTACAATGAGCAGTTCTTC.

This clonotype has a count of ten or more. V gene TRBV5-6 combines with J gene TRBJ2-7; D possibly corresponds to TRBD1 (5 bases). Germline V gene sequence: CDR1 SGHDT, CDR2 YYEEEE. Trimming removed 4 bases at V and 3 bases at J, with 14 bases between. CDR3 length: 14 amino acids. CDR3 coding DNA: TGTGCCAGCAGCCCTGGGGCGGATCTCTACGAGCAGTACTTC. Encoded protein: CASSPGADLYEQYF.

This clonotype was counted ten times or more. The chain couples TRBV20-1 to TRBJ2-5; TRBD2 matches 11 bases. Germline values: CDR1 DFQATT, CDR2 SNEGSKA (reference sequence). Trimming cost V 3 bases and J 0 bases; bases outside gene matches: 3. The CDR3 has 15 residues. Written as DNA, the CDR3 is TGCAGTGCTAGTGTACTAGCGGGAGACCAAGAGACCCAGTACTTC. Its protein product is CSASVLAGDQETQYF.

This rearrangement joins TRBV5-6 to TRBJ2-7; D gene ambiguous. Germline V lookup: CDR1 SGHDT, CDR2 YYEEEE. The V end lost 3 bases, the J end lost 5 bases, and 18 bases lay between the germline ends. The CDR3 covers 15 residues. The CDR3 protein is CASSWRDVEKNEQYF. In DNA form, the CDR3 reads TGTGCCAGCAGCTGGAGAGATGTGGAGAAAAACGAGCAGTACTTC.

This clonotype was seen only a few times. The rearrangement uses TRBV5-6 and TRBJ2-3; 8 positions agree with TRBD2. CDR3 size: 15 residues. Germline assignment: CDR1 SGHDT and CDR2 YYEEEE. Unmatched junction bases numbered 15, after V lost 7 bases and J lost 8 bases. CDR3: CASHLAGAGGGTQYF. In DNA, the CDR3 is TGTGCCAGCCACCTCGCGGGGGCGGGAGGAGGTACGCAGTATTTT.